This T cell receptor (beta chain) originates from a study of CD8+CD57+ T cells in acquired aplastic anemia. Turning to the study itself: Roughly 3 ug was the average amount of DNA from sorted CD4+ and CD8+ cells. Study-wide results and caveats: With respect to CD8+ Simpson's diversity, patients and controls did not differ significantly.

This CDR3 spans 14 amino acids. J lost 10 bases, V lost 0 bases, and 6 bases had no gene match. CDR1 and CDR2 from the germline V gene are LNHNV and YYDKDF (reference sequence). The authors sequenced patients whose flow cytometry had shown CD8+CD57+ cell expansion. With no exception, the patients had severe acquired aplastic anemia. At blood sampling, none of the patients had yet received therapy. This clonotype was observed a handful of times. Its specificity is unknown. The template for TCR beta VDJ and CDR3 sequence profiling was genomic DNA. TCRdb fed the reads into MiXCR, producing one record per CDR3 protein. The table includes fewer than 300,000 distinct CDR3 sequences, around 82% detected once.

This TCR was recovered from a human donor with aplastic anemia. Sequences were obtained from sorted CD4+, CD8+, or CD8+CD57+ T cells (not recorded which) from PBMCs. The chain is built from TRBV15 and TRBJ2-3, with TRBD2 matching 8 bases. The CDR3 region has the DNA TGTGCCACCAGCAGAGACAAGCGGGAGTTCCCGCAGTATTTT. Protein sequence: CATSRDKREFPQYF.